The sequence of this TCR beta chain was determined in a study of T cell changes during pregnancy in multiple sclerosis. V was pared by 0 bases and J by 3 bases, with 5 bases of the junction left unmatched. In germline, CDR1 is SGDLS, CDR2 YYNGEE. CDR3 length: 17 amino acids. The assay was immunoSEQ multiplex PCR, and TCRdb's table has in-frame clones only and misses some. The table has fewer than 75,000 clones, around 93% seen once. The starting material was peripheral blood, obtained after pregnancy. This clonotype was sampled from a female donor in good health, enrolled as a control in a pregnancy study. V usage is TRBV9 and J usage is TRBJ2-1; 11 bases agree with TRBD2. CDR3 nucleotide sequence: TGTGCCAGCAGCGTAGCGACTAGCGGGATTCTCTACAATGAGCAGTTCTTC. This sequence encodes CASSVATSGILYNEQFF.